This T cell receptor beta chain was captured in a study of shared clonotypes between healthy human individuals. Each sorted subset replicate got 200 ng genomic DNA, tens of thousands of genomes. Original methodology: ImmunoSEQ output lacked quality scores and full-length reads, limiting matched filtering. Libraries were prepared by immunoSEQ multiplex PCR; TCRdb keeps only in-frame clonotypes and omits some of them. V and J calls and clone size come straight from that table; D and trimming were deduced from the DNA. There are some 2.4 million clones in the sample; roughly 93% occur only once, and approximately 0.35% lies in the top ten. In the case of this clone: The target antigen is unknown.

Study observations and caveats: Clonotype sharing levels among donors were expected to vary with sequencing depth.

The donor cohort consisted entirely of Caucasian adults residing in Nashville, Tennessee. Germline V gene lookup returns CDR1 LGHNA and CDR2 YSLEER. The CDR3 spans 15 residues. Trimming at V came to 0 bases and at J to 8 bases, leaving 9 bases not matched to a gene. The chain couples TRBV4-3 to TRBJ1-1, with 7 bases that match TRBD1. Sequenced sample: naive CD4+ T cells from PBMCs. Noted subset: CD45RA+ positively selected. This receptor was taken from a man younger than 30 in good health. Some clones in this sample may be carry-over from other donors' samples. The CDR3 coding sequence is TGCGCCAGCAGCCAAGATCCAGGGGGGCAATCAGAAGCTTTCTTT. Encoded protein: CASSQDPGGQSEAFF.